The clone carrying this TCR beta chain was recorded many times. Extracted total RNA amounted to at least 6 micrograms for each sample. This specimen comes from a study of blood T cells in healthy people across ages. V dropped 6 bases and J dropped 2; count of bases not matched to a gene: 7. The CDR3 is made up of 14 amino acids. For the second PCR, which ran for 7 to 11 cycles, a sample-barcoded 5' primer and a J-beta primer mix were used. Each cDNA molecule was tagged by a template-switch adaptor with 12 random nucleotides. TCRdb itself ran the 5' RACE reads through MiXCR, one entry per CDR3 protein. This table has approximately 900,000 distinct CDR3 sequences, about 28% appearing once. The same data also contributed to another study, on T cells of mothers and their children. Turning to that study: TCR recombination output is shaped by thymic selection similarly in related and unrelated pairs.

The V call is TRBV12-3 or TRBV12-4, the J call TRBJ2-7; 7 nucleotides match TRBD2. Sequenced sample: blood. This clonotype was sampled from a woman in her forties in good health. CDR3 DNA: TGTGCCAGCAGCCCTCGTGCGGGGGCCTACGAGCAGTACTTC. It encodes CASSPRAGAYEQYF.